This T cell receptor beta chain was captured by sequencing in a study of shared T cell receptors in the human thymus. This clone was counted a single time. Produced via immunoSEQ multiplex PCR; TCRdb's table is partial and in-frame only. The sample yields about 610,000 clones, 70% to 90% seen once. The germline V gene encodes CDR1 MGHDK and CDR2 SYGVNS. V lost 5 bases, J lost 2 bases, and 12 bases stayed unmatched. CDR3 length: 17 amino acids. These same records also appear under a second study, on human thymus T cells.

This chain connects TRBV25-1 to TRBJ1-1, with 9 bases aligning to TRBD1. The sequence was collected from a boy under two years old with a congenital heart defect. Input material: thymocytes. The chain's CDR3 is CASSRSYRGRRNTEAFF. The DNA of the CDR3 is TGTGCCAGCAGTCGGTCTTACAGGGGGCGGCGAAACACTGAAGCTTTCTTT.